Here is one T cell receptor beta chain with its context. The target antigen is unknown. These data come from a study of beta chain features in type 1 diabetes. Study information: Healthy donors resembled patients in age, gender and cell yields.

Study outcomes and limitations: The VDJ junctions of type 1 diabetes patients carried fewer insertions and more deletions.

This CDR3 is built from 14 residues. V was clipped by 2 bases and J by 11 bases, with 19 bases between them. Germline lookup yields CDR1 SGHRS and CDR2 YFSETQ. Every bit of the isolated RNA underwent reverse transcription, so sequencing read expressed TCRB transcripts. Data came from immunoSEQ multiplex PCR; TCRdb stores just in-frame clones and leaves some out. This table has roughly 170,000 clones, about 13% appearing once. The clonotype comes from a woman under 30 in good health. The V gene is TRBV5-1, the J gene TRBJ1-1; tentatively, D is TRBD1 (6 bases). Sequenced material: central memory CD4+ T cells from blood. The DNA of the CDR3 is TGCGCCAGCAGCTTAGGCAGGGGCGCTTTTGACGCTTTCTTT. It encodes CASSLGRGAFDAFF.